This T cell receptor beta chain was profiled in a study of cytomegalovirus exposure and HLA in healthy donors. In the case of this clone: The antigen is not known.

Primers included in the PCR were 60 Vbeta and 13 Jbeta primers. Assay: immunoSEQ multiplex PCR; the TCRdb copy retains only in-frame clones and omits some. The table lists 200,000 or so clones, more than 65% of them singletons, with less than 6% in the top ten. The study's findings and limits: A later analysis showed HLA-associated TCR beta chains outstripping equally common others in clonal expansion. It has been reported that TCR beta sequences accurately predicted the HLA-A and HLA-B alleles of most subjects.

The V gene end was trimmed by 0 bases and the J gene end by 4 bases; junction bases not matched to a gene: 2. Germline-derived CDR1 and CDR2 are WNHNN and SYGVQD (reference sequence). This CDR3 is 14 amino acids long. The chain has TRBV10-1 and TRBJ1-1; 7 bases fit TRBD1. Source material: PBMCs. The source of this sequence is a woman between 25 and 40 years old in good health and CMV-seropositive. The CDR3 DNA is TGCGCCAGCAGTGAGTCAAGGGGGCCCACTGAAGCTTTCTTT. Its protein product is CASSESRGPTEAFF.